The next 30 T cell receptor beta chains were all read from a single sample in a study of vaccination and CD4 T cells after COVID-19. The treatment: approximately 10-day PBMC culture with coronavirus spike peptide pools or control peptides (ViraFEST assay). Their cognate antigens are unknown. Once obtained from cultured CD4+ T cells, the DNA was sequenced using the Oncomine TCR Beta short-read assay. TCRdb called the PCR reads again in MiXCR, with one record for every CDR3 protein. This sample yields under 25,000 distinct CDR3 sequences, of which 35% to 50% are seen a single time; more than 7% belongs to the top ten. Sample: CD4+ T cells from blood, cultured in vitro, taken after SARS-CoV-2 vaccination. Source of these receptors: a human donor who had recovered from COVID-19.

J is TRBJ1-6 and V is TRBV30, with a possible D match to TRBD1 (6 bases). From germline, CDR1 is GTSNPN and CDR2 SVGIG (reference sequence). Trimming shortened V by 2 bases and J by 4 bases, and 12 bases separated the two germline ends. The CDR3 has 15 amino acids. The CDR3 region is CAWSHGGAYNSPLHF. In DNA, the CDR3 is TGTGCCTGGAGTCACGGGGGCGCGTATAATTCACCCCTCCACTTT.

In this sample, this clonotype turned up a few times. V is TRBV11-3 and J is TRBJ2-7, with D perhaps matching TRBD1 (5 bases). CDR1 and CDR2 (germline): SGHNT, YENEEA. The CDR3 consists of 14 residues. V was clipped by 4 bases and J by 6 bases, with 16 bases between them. The CDR3 reads CASSSTRGAGEQYF. The CDR3 DNA reads TGTGCCAGCAGCTCGACCCGTGGGGCAGGCGAGCAGTACTTC. The full variable domain, in which reference TRBV11-3 and TRBJ2-7 provide the parts outside the CDR3, is EAGVVQSPRYKIIEKKQPVAFWCNPISGHNTLYWYLQNLGQGPELLIRYENEEAVDDSQLPKDRFSAERLKGVDSTLKIQPAELGDSAVYLCASSSTRGAGEQYFGPGTRLTVT.

The chain has TRBV20-1 and TRBJ2-2, with D maybe TRBD2 (5 bases). This CDR3 region has 16 residues. V lost 1 base and J lost 6, with 18 bases in between. CDR1 is DFQATT and CDR2 is SNEGSKA in the germline V gene (reference sequence). CDR3 residues: CSARASLIASPGELFF. The CDR3 nucleotides are TGCAGTGCTAGAGCTTCTCTCATAGCGTCGCCCGGGGAGCTGTTTTTT.

This clonotype was detected a few times. This rearrangement joins TRBV12-3 or TRBV12-4 to TRBJ1-1; no clear D. Trimming left V 6 bases short and J 2 bases short, with 16 bases between. The CDR3 sequence is 15 residues long. CDR3 sequence reads: CASSPKSVANTEAFF. The CDR3 nucleotides read TGTGCCAGCAGCCCTAAAAGCGTTGCTAACACTGAAGCTTTCTTT.

The chain links TRBV20-1 to TRBJ1-2; D is possibly TRBD1 (6 bases). Germline values: CDR1 DFQATT, CDR2 SNEGSKA (reference sequence). CDR3 length: 14 amino acids. Trimming stripped 0 bases from V and 8 bases from J, with 16 bases between. The DNA of the CDR3 is TGCAGTGCTAGAGAGGGGGCGCGAGATGTCGGCTACACCTTC. Protein: CSAREGARDVGYTF.

The chain recombines TRBV7-9 with TRBJ1-1; D call uncertain. V dropped 1 base and J dropped 1 base, with 13 bases sitting between them. Germline-derived CDR1 and CDR2 are SEHNR and FQNEAQ (reference sequence). The CDR3 consists of 16 residues. CDR3 sequence (DNA): TGTGCCAGCAGCTTAGGTTTGCGGGAAGGGAACACTGAAGCTTTCTTT. The encoded protein is CASSLGLREGNTEAFF.

The genes are TRBV6-2 or TRBV6-3 and TRBJ2-3; weak D call: TRBD2 (6 bases). The V gene lost 5 bases and the J gene lost 5 bases, with 23 bases spanning the gap. CDR3 size: 17 residues. Germline loops: CDR1 MNHEY, CDR2 SVGEGT. This chain's CDR3 is CASSTRGMWDSEDTQYF. DNA of the CDR3: TGTGCCAGCAGTACCCGGGGGATGTGGGATTCGGAAGATACGCAGTATTTT.

The CDR3 sequence is CASSRQGNEQFF. CDR3 DNA sequence: TGTGCCAGCAGCCGCCAGGGCAATGAGCAGTTCTTC. The rearrangement joins TRBV7-9 to TRBJ2-1; D possibly corresponds to TRBD1 (5 bases). CDR3 length equals 12 residues. Germline lookup yields CDR1 SEHNR and CDR2 FQNEAQ (reference sequence). The V end was cut by 5 bases, the J end by 6 bases, with 8 bases between.

The gene calls are TRBV19 and TRBJ2-7, with D perhaps assigned TRBD1 or TRBD2 (5 bases each). The ends were cut back, 3 bases at V and 0 bases at J, with 6 bases in the middle. The CDR3 runs 13 residues. Germline assignment: CDR1 LNHDA and CDR2 SQIVND (reference sequence). For the CDR3, the DNA is TGTGCCAGTAGTATGGGACCCTCCTACGAGCAGTACTTC. Amino acids: CASSMGPSYEQYF.

The chain recombines TRBV28 with TRBJ1-1; D is perhaps TRBD1 (6 bases). V lost 5 bases, J lost 5 bases, and 9 bases lay in between. This CDR3 spans 12 amino acids. Looked up from germline, CDR1 is MDHEN and CDR2 is SYDVKM. CDR3 loop: CASSQGFTEAFF. CDR3 sequence (DNA): TGTGCCAGCAGTCAGGGGTTTACTGAAGCTTTCTTT. Together with reference TRBV28 and TRBJ1-1, the CDR3 gives the full variable domain: DVKVTQSSRYLVKRTGEKVFLECVQDMDHENMFWYRQDPGLGLRLIYFSYDVKMKEKGDIPEGYSVSREKKERFSLILESASTNQTSMYLCASSQGFTEAFFGQGTRLTVV.

The chain is built from TRBV11-3 and TRBJ2-1; 8 bases fit TRBD2. Per germline, CDR1 SGHNT and CDR2 YENEEA. The CDR3 is 15 residues long. V was pared by 4 bases and J by 7 bases, with 9 bases of the junction left unmatched. The CDR3 sequence: CASSSRRGGGNEQFF. CDR3 DNA sequence: TGTGCCAGCAGCTCACGCCGGGGGGGTGGAAATGAGCAGTTCTTC.

The genes are TRBV10-3 and TRBJ1-5; a weak D match, TRBD1 (5 bases). Germline-derived CDR1 and CDR2 are ENHRY and SYGVKD. With 0 bases removed from V and 7 bases from J, the gap between germline ends came to 13 bases. This CDR3 contains 15 residues. The chain's CDR3 is CAISESKGNGQPQHF. DNA of the CDR3: TGTGCCATCAGTGAGTCTAAGGGGAATGGGCAGCCCCAGCATTTT.

This clonotype appeared a few times. The chain is built from TRBV6-5 and TRBJ1-2; D call uncertain. Between the trimmed V and J ends, which lost 4 bases and 0 bases, there was a span of 12 bases. The V gene's germline CDR1 is MNHEY and CDR2 SVGAGI. This CDR3 has 15 amino acids. CDR3 nucleotide sequence: TGTGCCAGCAGTTCCCGAGGTCCTCCTAACTATGGCTACACCTTC. It encodes CASSSRGPPNYGYTF.

The V gene is TRBV20-1, the J gene TRBJ2-3; no reliable D call. The CDR3 runs 12 residues. Per the germline V gene, CDR1 is DFQATT and CDR2 is SNEGSKA (reference sequence). V lost 7 bases and J lost 0, with 8 bases in between. CDR3 DNA: TGCAGTGGAGGCTCTAGCACAGATACGCAGTATTTT. Translating gives CSGGSSTDTQYF.

The CDR3, as DNA: TGTGCCAGCAGTTTGGATAGAAGCAAGGGGGCGAACAATGAGCAGTTCTTC. It is translated as CASSLDRSKGANNEQFF. J is TRBJ2-1 and V is TRBV6-2 or TRBV6-3, with 7 positions matching TRBD1. Trimming took 4 bases from V and 5 from J; bases not matched to a gene: 14. This CDR3 has 17 residues. CDR1 and CDR2 from the germline V gene are MNHEY and SVGEGT.

This clonotype showed up just a few times. The rearrangement joins TRBV19 to TRBJ1-1; D is undetermined. This CDR3 comprises 13 residues. The V end lost 0 bases, the J end lost 5 bases, and 7 bases lay between the germline ends. The germline V gene has CDR1 LNHDA and CDR2 SQIVND (reference sequence). DNA for the CDR3: TGTGCCAGTAGTATAGATCGGAGGACTGAAGCTTTCTTT. The encoded protein is CASSIDRRTEAFF.

There are a few counts of this clonotype. The CDR3 loop reads CASSSGGRGDTEAFF. CDR3 nucleotides: TGCGCCAGCAGCTCAGGGGGCAGGGGCGACACTGAAGCTTTCTTT. The rearrangement uses TRBV5-1 and TRBJ1-1; 8 positions match TRBD1. After removal of 3 bases from V and 3 bases from J, the junction contained 7 bases not matched to a gene. The germline V gene has CDR1 SGHRS and CDR2 YFSETQ. The CDR3 totals 15 residues.

V usage is TRBV20-1 and J usage is TRBJ2-5, with D perhaps given as TRBD1 or TRBD2 (6 bases each). The CDR3 sequence is 21 residues long. The V gene lost 2 bases and the J gene lost 1 base, with 32 bases spanning the gap. Per the germline V gene, CDR1 is DFQATT and CDR2 is SNEGSKA (reference sequence). CDR3: CSARNTQQGWGLAESQETQYF. The CDR3 DNA is TGCAGTGCTAGAAATACCCAGCAGGGGTGGGGGTTAGCGGAATCCCAAGAGACCCAGTACTTC.

J is TRBJ1-2 and V is TRBV10-3; 7 bases align to TRBD1. J lost 4 bases, V lost 3 bases, and 5 bases had no gene match. The germline gives CDR1 ENHRY, CDR2 SYGVKD. The CDR3 totals 14 residues. CDR3 DNA: TGTGCCATCAGTGATTCCCGGGACAGCTATGGCTACACCTTC. Amino acid sequence: CAISDSRDSYGYTF.

The V call is TRBV27, the J call TRBJ2-3, with 13 bases lining up with TRBD2. The CDR3 has 16 amino acids. Germline trimming cut 3 bases from V and 9 bases from J; bases unmatched to any gene: 9. Germline-derived CDR1 and CDR2 are MNHEY and SMNVEV (reference sequence). CDR3 nucleotide sequence: TGTGCCAGCAGTTTGGTACCGGGACTAGCGGGATTCACGCAGTATTTT. This encodes CASSLVPGLAGFTQYF.

The chain employs TRBV10-1 and TRBJ1-5, with no clear D. Between the trimmed V and J ends, which lost 2 bases and 6 bases, there was a span of 8 bases. The germline CDR1 and CDR2 sequences are WNHNN and SYGVQD (reference sequence). CDR3 length equals 13 residues. The CDR3: CASSEGFGQPQHF. The CDR3 DNA reads TGCGCCAGCAGTGAGGGATTTGGTCAGCCCCAGCATTTT.

This clonotype was recorded a few times. The chain combines TRBV7-2 with TRBJ2-3, with 11 positions matching TRBD2. Germline lookup yields CDR1 SGHTA and CDR2 FQGNSA. V trimming: 2 bases; J trimming: 5 bases; junction bases outside the gene matches: 6. The CDR3 extends over 16 amino acids. CDR3 in DNA: TGTGCCAGCAGCTTATCGCTAGCGGGAGGTCTAGATACGCAGTATTTT. This gives the protein CASSLSLAGGLDTQYF.

The rearrangement uses TRBV6-5 and TRBJ2-5; the D is unclear. The germline V and J ends were trimmed by 2 bases and 4 bases, with 8 bases remaining between them. Germline CDR1 and CDR2: MNHEY and SVGAGI. The CDR3 is 13 amino acids. The CDR3, as DNA: TGTGCCAGCAGTTACCCCGATGGAGAGACCCAGTACTTC. Its translation: CASSYPDGETQYF.

This rearrangement joins TRBV10-3 to TRBJ2-7; D is possibly TRBD2 (6 bases). The V and J ends lost 2 bases and 4 bases respectively, with 6 bases between them. CDR1 is ENHRY and CDR2 is SYGVKD in the germline V gene. This CDR3 contains 12 residues. The CDR3 bases are TGTGCCATCAGTGAGGGGGGGTACGAGCAGTACTTC. This translates into CAISEGGYEQYF.

The gene calls are TRBV6-1 and TRBJ1-6, with 8 bases matching TRBD1. V dropped 7 bases and J dropped 0; count of bases not matched to a gene: 11. The CDR3 runs to 18 residues. The germline gives CDR1 MNHNS, CDR2 SASEGT. CDR3 nucleotide sequence: TGTGCCAGCACCTTCACAGGGGGGGGTAGCTCCTATAATTCACCCCTCCACTTT. Translating gives CASTFTGGGSSYNSPLHF.

The J gene is TRBJ2-2, the V gene TRBV6-2 or TRBV6-3, with 9 bases that match TRBD1. Germline CDR1 reads MNHEY; CDR2 reads SVGEGT. This CDR3 comprises 15 residues. Losses at the gene ends were 6 bases for V and 3 bases for J; bases not matched to a gene: 5. The CDR3 reads CASRWTGAHTGELFF. In DNA, the CDR3 is TGTGCCAGCAGATGGACAGGGGCGCACACCGGGGAGCTGTTTTTT.

The chain combines TRBV20-1 with TRBJ2-1; TRBD1 or TRBD2 may be the D gene (5 bases each). V shed 4 bases and J shed 4 bases, with 20 bases lying between them. CDR1 DFQATT and CDR2 SNEGSKA come from the germline V gene (reference sequence). The CDR3 runs to 16 residues. The CDR3, as DNA: TGCAGTGCTAATCCCCAGAGGTCAGGGAGATACAATGAGCAGTTCTTC. This codes for CSANPQRSGRYNEQFF.

The chain uses TRBV5-1 and TRBJ1-2; D remains ambiguous. CDR1 and CDR2 (germline): SGHRS, YFSETQ. The CDR3 covers 13 residues. V lost 4 bases to trimming and J lost 9 bases, with 16 bases between them. The CDR3 DNA reads as TGCGCCAGCAGCCCAGGTGGGGATTTGAGCTACACCTTC. Translating it yields CASSPGGDLSYTF.

V and J are TRBV7-9 and TRBJ1-3, with D unresolved. Germline V gene lookup returns CDR1 SEHNR and CDR2 FQNEAQ (reference sequence). The V end lost 5 bases, the J end lost 1 base, and 3 bases lay between the germline ends. The CDR3 sequence is 12 residues long. The CDR3: CASSQSGNTIYF. The DNA for the CDR3 is TGTGCCAGCAGCCAGTCTGGAAACACCATATATTTT.

This chain connects TRBV7-3 to TRBJ1-1, with a tentative D call TRBD1 (5 bases). The CDR3 is 13 residues long. Germline loops: CDR1 SGHTA, CDR2 FQGTGA. V lost 6 bases and J 1 base, leaving 9 bases between the germline ends. The CDR3 nucleotides are TGTGCCAGCAGTACAGGACCGAACACTGAAGCTTTCTTT. It specifies CASSTGPNTEAFF. Supplemented by reference TRBV7-3 and TRBJ1-1, the full variable domain reads GAGVSQTPSNKVTEKGKYVELRCDPISGHTALYWYRQSLGQGPEFLIYFQGTGAADDSGLPNDRFFAVRPEGSVSTLKIQRTERGDSAVYLCASSTGPNTEAFFGQGTRLTVV.